Below, one T cell receptor (beta chain) is given with its context. This sample is part of a study of blood T cells in healthy people across ages. Primed by a sample-barcoded 5' primer and a J-beta primer mix, a second PCR proceeded for about 7 to 12 cycles. TCRdb reprocessed the 5' RACE reads via MiXCR and lists one record per CDR3 protein. The repertoire has about 620,000 distinct CDR3 sequences, 52% of them found once; the top ten carry approximately 13%. Germline V lookup: CDR1 SGHTA, CDR2 FQGNSA. The CDR3 is made up of 19 amino acids. V gave up 1 base and J gave up 2 bases; unmatched junction bases: 9.

The TCR originated in a woman aged 80 or older in good health. Sequencing input: blood. The rearrangement links TRBV7-2 to TRBJ2-5; 14 bases match TRBD2. CDR3 region: CASSLGARTSGGMQETQYF. In DNA, the CDR3 is TGTGCCAGCAGCTTAGGGGCTCGGACTAGCGGGGGGATGCAAGAGACCCAGTACTTC.